This T cell receptor beta chain was captured in a study of blood T cell repertoires in COVID-19. Background on the study: The United States, Italy and Spain were the sources of the acute and convalescent COVID-19 samples.

The CDR3 runs 14 residues. With 6 bases removed from V and 5 bases from J, the gap between germline ends came to 17 bases. The germline CDR1 and CDR2 sequences are GTSNPN and SVGIG (reference sequence). Here immunoSEQ multiplex PCR was the method, and the copy in TCRdb shows in-frame clones only, minus some. The sample holds roughly 330,000 clones, more than 75% seen once. The sequence came from a woman between 50 and 59 years old with active or convalescent COVID-19. V is TRBV30 and J is TRBJ2-1; maybe TRBD2 (6 bases). The specimen was peripheral blood. CDR3 amino acids: CACSPGLGDNEQFF. In DNA form, the CDR3 reads TGTGCCTGTAGTCCGGGACTGGGTGACAATGAGCAGTTCTTC.